Here is one T cell receptor (beta chain) with its context. Repertoires were generated with immunoSEQ multiplex PCR, while TCRdb's copy carries only in-frame clones and drops some. The data contain around 270,000 clones, less than 90% of them singletons. Germline CDR1 SNHLY, CDR2 FYNNEI. V lost 3 bases to trimming and J lost 0 bases, with 3 bases between them. The CDR3 extends over 12 amino acids. This sample was included in a study of blood T cell repertoires in COVID-19. Study as a whole: Specimens from acute and convalescent COVID-19 originated in the United States, Italy and Spain.

The TCR sequence derives from a middle-aged woman who had recovered from COVID-19. This chain uses TRBV2 with TRBJ2-7; no firm D call. The sequenced material came from peripheral blood. The CDR3 nucleotides are TGTGCCAGCAGTGATCGCTCCTACGAGCAGTACTTC. Protein: CASSDRSYEQYF.